The TCR beta chain under discussion was sequenced for a study of blood T cell repertoires in COVID-19. Study information: Spain, Italy and the United States supplied samples that represented acute and convalescent COVID-19. From T cells, B-cell-depleted T cells, or PBMCs came the material, which was cDNA or gDNA.

Trimming took off 8 bases at V and 4 bases at J, with 18 bases between the two ends. The CDR3 extends over 15 amino acids. Germline lookup yields CDR1 LNHNV and CDR2 YYDKDF (reference sequence). Under the authors' procedure: Estimation of nucleated cell counts was performed using reference gene primer amplification. TCRdb keeps only in-frame clones here, not all; method: immunoSEQ multiplex PCR. V and J calls and clone size are given by that table; D and trimming were obtained from the DNA. The top ten hold more than 12% of the sample, which has roughly 33,000 clones, 85% seen once. The source is a human donor with acute or convalescent COVID-19. The donor label of this sample is uncertain. This chain connects TRBV15 to TRBJ1-3; D may be TRBD1 (5 bases). The sample was peripheral blood. The CDR3 is CATGPGGSTGNTIYF. CDR3 bases: TGTGCCACCGGACCGGGGGGATCAACCGGAAACACCATATATTTT. The variable domain in full, completed from reference TRBV15 and TRBJ1-3, reads DAMVIQNPRYQVTQFGKPVTLSCSQTLNHNVMYWYQQKSSQAPKLLFHYYDKDFNNEADTPDNFQSRRPNTSFCFLDIRSPGLGDTAMYLCATGPGGSTGNTIYFGEGSWLTVV.